A selection of T cell receptor beta chains follows, all from one sample in a study of breast tumors, draining lymph nodes, adjacent tissues. Each CDR3 protein is one row after TCRdb ran MiXCR on the multiplex PCR reads. In the table there are about 170,000 distinct CDR3 sequences, more than 25% of which are singletons. Input material: axillary lymph node tissue. These receptors came from a female donor with breast cancer. Some clones in this sample may be carry-over from other donors' samples. The CDR3 runs from the conserved cysteine through the conserved F or W. The order of the fields is D gene, J gene, V gene, clone size, CDR3 DNA, CDR3 protein. D genes are given only for firm matches. Expanded clones get a size class; other rows say once, few or many, or leave the size out.

>TRBD2|TRBJ2-3|TRBV7-2|many
TGTGCCAGCAGCTCGTGGACTAGCGGAGACACAGATACGCAGTATTTT
CASSSWTSGDTDTQYF
>NA|TRBJ1-2|TRBV6-6|few
TGTGCCAGCAGCTTACAGGGAGGGGGCTATGGCTACACCTTC
CASSLQGGGYGYTF
>NA|TRBJ2-7|TRBV12-3/TRBV12-4|many
TGTGCCAGCAGTTTTGGGCACCTTTCCTACGAGCAGTACTTC
CASSFGHLSYEQYF
>TRBD2|TRBJ2-3|TRBV7-9|many
TGTGCCAGCAGCCCTCCGGGAGGCGTGACAGATACGCAGTATTTT
CASSPPGGVTDTQYF
>NA|TRBJ1-2|TRBV10-3|many
TGTGCCATCAGGGCCGACCTTGGGTATGGCTACACCTTC
CAIRADLGYGYTF
>NA|TRBJ2-6|TRBV5-1|few
TGCGCCAGCAGCTTGCAACTTGCCCGCTCTGGGGCCAACGTCCTGACTTTC
CASSLQLARSGANVLTF
>TRBD1|TRBJ2-7|TRBV27|many
TGTGCCAGCAGCAGGGGGCAAGGGGAGCAGTACTTC
CASSRGQGEQYF
>NA|TRBJ1-5|TRBV6-6|few
TGCGCCCAAGGGCCGATTGATAGCAATCAGCCCCAGCATTTT
CAQGPIDSNQPQHF
>TRBD1|TRBJ2-7|TRBV19|many
TGTGCCAGTAGTGACCCGGGACAGGCGTTATACGAGCAGTACTTC
CASSDPGQALYEQYF
>NA|TRBJ1-4|TRBV20-1|NA
TGCAGTGCTAGAGTTGCCCACTCTGGAAAACTGTTTTTT
CSARVAHSGKLFF
>NA|TRBJ2-3|TRBV10-3|many
TGTGCCATCAGTGAACTTGGAGGGGCGGATACGCAGTATTTT
CAISELGGADTQYF
>TRBD1|TRBJ1-3|TRBV18|many
TGTGCCAGCTCACCCCCCTGGGACAGGGTTACTGGAAACACCATATATTTT
CASSPPWDRVTGNTIYF
>TRBD1|TRBJ1-6|TRBV6-1|many
TGTGCCAGCAGTAGCTCCGGGACAGCCTTATCCTATAATTCACCCCTCCACTTT
CASSSSGTALSYNSPLHF
>NA|TRBJ1-2|TRBV5-6|many
TGTGCCAGCAGCTTTGGGAATAACTATGGCTACACCTTC
CASSFGNNYGYTF
>TRBD1|TRBJ1-6|TRBV27|NA
TGTGCCAGCAGTCCGGGACAGGCGGATTCACCCCTCCACTTT
CASSPGQADSPLHF
>NA|TRBJ1-4|TRBV5-1|NA
TGCGCCAGCAGCCGTACAGGAGCAACTAACGAAAAACTGTCTTTT
CASSRTGATNEKLSF
>TRBD1|TRBJ1-2|TRBV4-1|NA
TGCGCCAGCAGCCAGAAGCAGGGGGCATTCTATGGCTACACCTTC
CASSQKQGAFYGYTF